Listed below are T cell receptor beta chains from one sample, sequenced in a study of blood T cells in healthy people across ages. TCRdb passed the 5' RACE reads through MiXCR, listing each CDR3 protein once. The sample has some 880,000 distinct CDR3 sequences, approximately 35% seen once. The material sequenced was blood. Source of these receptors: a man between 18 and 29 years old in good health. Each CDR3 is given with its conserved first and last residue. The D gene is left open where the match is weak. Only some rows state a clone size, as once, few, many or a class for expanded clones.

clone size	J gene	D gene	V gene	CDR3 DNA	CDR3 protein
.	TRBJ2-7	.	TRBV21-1	TGTGCCAGCAGCAAAGGGGACAGGGAGGCCTACGAGCAGTACTTC	CASSKGDREAYEQYF
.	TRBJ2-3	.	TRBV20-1	TGCAGTGCTAGAGATGGGCAGCTCAGCACAGATACGCAGTATTTT	CSARDGQLSTDTQYF
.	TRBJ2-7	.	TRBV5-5	TGTGCCAGCAGCTTGGTAGGGAAACCCTACGAGCAGTACTTC	CASSLVGKPYEQYF
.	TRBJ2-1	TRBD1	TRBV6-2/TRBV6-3	TGTGCCAGCAGTCAACAGGGGGCGCGATACAATGAGCAGTTCTTC	CASSQQGARYNEQFF
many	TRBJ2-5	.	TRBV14	TGTGCCAGCAGCCAAGACCAGGGCAGACAAGAGACCCAGTACTTC	CASSQDQGRQETQYF
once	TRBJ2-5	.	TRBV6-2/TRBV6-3	TGTGCCAGCAGTTACGACGGCGCCCAAGAGACCCAGTACTTC	CASSYDGAQETQYF
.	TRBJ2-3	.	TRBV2	TGTGCCAGCGACATTAGCACAGGTACGCAGTATTTT	CASDISTGTQYF
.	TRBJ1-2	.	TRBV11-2	TGTGCCAGCAGCTTAGATCCGGGGGGGCTCGGCTACACCTTC	CASSLDPGGLGYTF
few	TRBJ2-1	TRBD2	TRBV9	TGTGCCAGCAGCGTTAGCGGGGCCGGGAACAATGAGCAGTTCTTC	CASSVSGAGNNEQFF
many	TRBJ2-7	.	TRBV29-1	TGCAGCGTTGCCTTCTGGGGGAGCTCCTACGAGCAGTACTTC	CSVAFWGSSYEQYF
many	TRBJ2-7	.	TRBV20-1	TGCAGTGCTAGGTCGTTAGACGAGCAGTACTTC	CSARSLDEQYF
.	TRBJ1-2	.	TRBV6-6	TGTGCCAGCAGCCTTGGAATGAACTATGGCTACACCTTC	CASSLGMNYGYTF
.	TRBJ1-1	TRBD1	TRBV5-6	TGTGCCAGCAGCTTGCCGGACAGGCTTGAATCTTTCTTT	CASSLPDRLESFF
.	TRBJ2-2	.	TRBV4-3	TGCGCCAGCAGCCAGGGCTTCGGGACTCGGGAGCTGTTTTTT	CASSQGFGTRELFF
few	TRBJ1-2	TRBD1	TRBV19	TGTGCCAGTGGGGACAGAAGGGGACCGGGTGACTACACCTTC	CASGDRRGPGDYTF
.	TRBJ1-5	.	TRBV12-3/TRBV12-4	TGTGCCAGCAGTTTAATTACGGGGGGCGGTCAGCCCCAGCATTTT	CASSLITGGGQPQHF
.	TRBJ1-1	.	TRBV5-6	TGTGCCAGCAGCAACCTCCGGGACATGAGCACTGAAGCTTTCTTT	CASSNLRDMSTEAFF
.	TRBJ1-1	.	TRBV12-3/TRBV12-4	TGTGCCAGCAGTGTAACTGGGGGGCTTGCTTTCTTT	CASSVTGGLAFF
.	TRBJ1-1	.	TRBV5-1	TGCGCCAGCAGCTTGGATCTCAGAGGGATGAACACTGAAGCTTTCTTT	CASSLDLRGMNTEAFF
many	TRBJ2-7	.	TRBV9	TGTGCCAGCAGCCCCCCCTCCGCATCCTTCTACGAGCAGTACTTC	CASSPPSASFYEQYF
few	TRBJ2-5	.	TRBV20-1	TGCAGTGCTACCGACCGCCGGGGCCGGAGGGAGACCCAGTACTTC	CSATDRRGRRETQYF
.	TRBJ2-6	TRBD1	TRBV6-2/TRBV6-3	TGTGCCAGCAGTCAGGGACAGGGGGCGCGTGGGGCCAACGTCCTGACTTTC	CASSQGQGARGANVLTF
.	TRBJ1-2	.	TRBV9	TGTGCCAGCAGCGTAAACGAGAATACTAACTGTGGCTACACCTTC	CASSVNENTNCGYTF
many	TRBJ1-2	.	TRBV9	TGTGCCAGCAGCGGTGCAGGACACCAGGGCTACACCTTC	CASSGAGHQGYTF
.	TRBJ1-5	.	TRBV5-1	TGCGCCAGCAGCCCGGGACGGTTCGGACAGCCCCAGCATTTT	CASSPGRFGQPQHF
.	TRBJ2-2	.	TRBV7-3	TGTGCCAGCAGCGTGACAGACACCGGGGAGCTGTTTTTT	CASSVTDTGELFF
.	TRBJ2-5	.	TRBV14	TGTGCCAGCAGCCAATACGGAGCTCGGGGGGAGACCCAGTACTTC	CASSQYGARGETQYF
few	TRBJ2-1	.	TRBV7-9	TGTGCCAGCAGCTTATCTAGGGGGGGGGCTATGGGAAATGAGCGGTTCTTC	CASSLSRGGAMGNERFF
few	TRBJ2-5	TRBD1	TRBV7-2	TGTGCCAGCAGCTGTGGGACAGGAGAGACCCAGTACTTC	CASSCGTGETQYF
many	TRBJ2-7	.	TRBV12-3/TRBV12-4	TGTGCCAGCAGCCCTGATGACGAGCAGTACTTC	CASSPDDEQYF
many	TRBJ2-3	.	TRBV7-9	TGCGCCAGCAGCTTGTCCGTCAGCACAGATACGCAGTATTTT	CASSLSVSTDTQYF
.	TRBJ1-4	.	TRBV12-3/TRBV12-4	TGTGCCAGCAGTTTAGGATACAGGGAAGGGCGGGATGAAAAACTGTTTTTT	CASSLGYREGRDEKLFF
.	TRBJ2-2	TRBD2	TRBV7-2	TGTGCCAGCAGCCCTAGCGGGGGGGCGACCGGGGAGCTGTTTTTT	CASSPSGGATGELFF
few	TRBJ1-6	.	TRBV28	TGTGCCAGCAGTCGGGGGCGATATTCACCCCTCCACTTT	CASSRGRYSPLHF
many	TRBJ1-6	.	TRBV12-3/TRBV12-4	TGTGCCAGCAGCCCTGGGGGGGTCCTCCGACAATCACCCCTCCACTTT	CASSPGGVLRQSPLHF
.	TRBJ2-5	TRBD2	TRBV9	TGTGCCAGCAGCGCCGCTAGCGGGGGGGTGATAGAGACCCAGTACTTC	CASSAASGGVIETQYF
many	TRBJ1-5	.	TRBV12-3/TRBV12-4	TGTGCCAGCAGCTCACAGGGAGTGAGCAATCAGCCCCAGCATTTT	CASSSQGVSNQPQHF
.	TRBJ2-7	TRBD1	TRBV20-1	TGCAGTGCTAACCGGGACAGATTCTACGAGCAGTACTTC	CSANRDRFYEQYF
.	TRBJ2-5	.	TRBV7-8	TGTGCCAGCAGCTTAGTTGGAGGTCAGGGTCAAGAGACCCAGTACTTC	CASSLVGGQGQETQYF
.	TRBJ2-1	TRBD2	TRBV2	TGTGCCAGCAGGCCTTCTAGCGGGGGGGTCTATGAGCAGTTCTTC	CASRPSSGGVYEQFF
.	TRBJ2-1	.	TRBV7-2	TGTGCCAGCAGCTTAACGGGTGGGGCGCTCCGTAGGTTCTTC	CASSLTGGALRRFF